The sequence of this T cell receptor beta chain was determined in a study of T cell responses to AZD1222 COVID-19 vaccine. This CDR3 is built from 15 residues. In germline, CDR1 is LGHNT, CDR2 FRNRAP. V dropped 1 base and J dropped 4 bases, with 11 bases sitting between them. TCRdb's table, derived via immunoSEQ multiplex PCR, lists solely in-frame clones and lacks some. In the table there are 130,000 or so clones, roughly nine tenths of which are singletons. The material sequenced was peripheral blood, taken on day 0 of AZD1222 vaccination. The V call is TRBV12-5, the J call TRBJ1-3; TRBD1 is a possible D gene (6 bases). The clonotype comes from an adult in good health. The CDR3 region is CASGLATGKGNTIYF. CDR3 nucleotides: TGTGCTAGTGGTTTGGCAACAGGGAAAGGAAACACCATATATTTT.